This T cell receptor beta chain was sequenced in a study of response to subunit inactivated influenza vaccine. TCRdb re-derived calls from the RT-PCR reads in MiXCR, one entry per CDR3 protein. This table holds hundreds of thousands of distinct CDR3 sequences, around 10% found once. These same data were also listed under a study on T cells expressing NK-cell markers. That study reports: For TCR beta, cDNA was produced by 5'RACE template switching with UMIs. CD8+ T cells in over 5 donors included dominant NKG2C+ clonotypes at about 1.0-8%.

The specimen was PBMCs from blood, collected on the day of vaccination. The TCR sequence derives from a man in his forties or fifties who received an inactivated influenza vaccine.

CDR3 DNA sequence: TGTGCCAGCAGCGTAAGGCTAGCGGGGGGGCCACGCGATCATAGAGATGAGCAGTTCTTC. Its protein is CASSVRLAGGPRDHRDEQFF. The chain recombines TRBV9 with TRBJ2-1; TRBD2 matches 12 bases. Trimming cost V 1 base and J 8 bases; bases outside gene matches: 19. The length of the CDR3 is 20 residues. Germline V gene lookup returns CDR1 SGDLS and CDR2 YYNGEE.